This TCR beta chain was obtained from a study of T-cell reconstitution after alpha-beta-depleted transplantation in children listed by TCRdb under 2016. In terms of the full investigation: Using TCR repertoire profiling, the study followed T-cell immune reconstitution in a quantitative way in children after TCRalphabeta/CD19-depleted allogeneic hematopoietic cell transplantation. What the study reported, not specific to this receptor: Apparently early alphabetaT-cell count recovery about two months after transplant reportedly relied on only several hundred rapidly expanded clones derived from non-depleted graft cells. Over subsequent months, a decline in hyperexpanded clone frequencies was noted, and after one year, T-cell counts and TCRbeta diversity were mostly ascribed to newly produced T cells. In some patients, the high TCRbeta diversity seen at day 60 was put down to recipient T cells and intrathymic progenitors that had survived conditioning.

This clonotype occurred a few times. Its cognate antigen has yet to be identified. No quality values exist for individual bases; no much larger clone is one base distant. The protocol used for the library was PCR. Sequencing instrument: Illumina HiSeq 2500. TCR libraries were prepared with molecular barcoding, using unique molecular identifiers to normalize TCRbeta repertoire quantification. TCRdb redid the processing of the public reads, applying fastp at Q25 and MiXCR, and retained in-frame beta chains. Each entry merges the rows of one CDR3 protein and shows their most common DNA and genes. The sample records about 1,000,000 distinct CDR3 sequences, roughly 29% of which are singletons. The ten biggest clones cover approximately 30% of the sample. This specimen's treatment or condition label, per the study, means: allogeneic hematopoietic cell transplantation with graft depleted of TCRalphabeta T cells and CD19 B cells. TCRalphabeta/CD19-depleted allogeneic hematopoietic cell grafts were given to the transplant recipients, all of whom were children.

From its cysteine to its phenylalanine, the CDR3 spans 16 amino acids. Only the CDR3 DNA is retained, 48 bases long and in frame from the first base. The germline V gene supplies CDR1 SNHLY and CDR2 FYNNEI. V loses 0 bases at its end and J loses 1 base; junction bases beyond the gene matches: 4. Sequencing used PBMCs, mostly from graft donor cells, obtained 360 days after TCRalphabeta/CD19-depleted stem cell transplant. The V gene is TRBV2 and the J gene is TRBJ2-5, with 8 central nucleotides matching TRBD2. This sequence was found in a boy younger than two who had a stem cell transplant for SCID, so the T cells may come from the graft donor. The DNA sequence reads TGTGCCAGCAGTGAAGCGCTTAGCGGGGTCCAAGAGACCCAGTACTTC. Its amino acids are CASSEALSGVQETQYF.